This T cell receptor beta chain is from a study of PD-1 blockade in classical Hodgkin lymphoma. Each and every patient relapsed after autologous stem cell transplantation, and patients got differing brentuximab vedotin exposure. Patients had relapsed/refractory classical Hodgkin lymphoma with complete response, partial response or progressive disease as best response. About this clone itself: What it binds is not known.

This CDR3 region has 12 residues. CDR1 and CDR2 from the germline V gene are SGDLS and YYNGEE. V was clipped by 1 base and J by 2 bases, with 3 bases between them. Broader study findings: The study reported lower baseline TCR diversity in newly diagnosed patients than in healthy donors. Patients who responded completely had about the same baseline diversity as newly diagnosed patients. In CD4+ cells, TCR diversity went up significantly by C4D1, but in CD8+ cells it did not.

Profiled with immunoSEQ multiplex PCR; TCRdb holds only in-frame clones, not every one. The sample carries more than 140,000 clones, nearly 80% recorded once. The chain combines TRBV9 with TRBJ2-5, with D uncertain. The sample was peripheral blood mononuclear cells (PBMCs), taken before the second cycle of nivolumab. The source is a human donor with classical Hodgkin lymphoma. CDR3 bases: TGTGCCAGCAGCGTACCTCAAGAGACCCAGTACTTC. Its protein is CASSVPQETQYF.